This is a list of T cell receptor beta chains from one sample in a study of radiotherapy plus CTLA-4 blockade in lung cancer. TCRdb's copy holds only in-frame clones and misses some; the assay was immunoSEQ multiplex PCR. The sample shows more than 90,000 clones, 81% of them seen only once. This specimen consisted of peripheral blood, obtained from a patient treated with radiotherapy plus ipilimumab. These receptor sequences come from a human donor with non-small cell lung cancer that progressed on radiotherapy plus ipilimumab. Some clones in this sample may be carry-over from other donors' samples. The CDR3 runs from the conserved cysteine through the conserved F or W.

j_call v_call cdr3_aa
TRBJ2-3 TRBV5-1 CASSLGGPIRADTQYF
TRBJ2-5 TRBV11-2 CASSLDIPRVETQYF
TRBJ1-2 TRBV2 CASSENQGSGGYGYTF
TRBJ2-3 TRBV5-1 CASSLASEGRDTQYF
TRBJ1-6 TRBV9 CASSPSENSPLHF
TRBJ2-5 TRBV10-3 CAISARDRGQETQYF
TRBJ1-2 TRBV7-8 CASSLAQGGWYGYTF
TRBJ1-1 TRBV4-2 CASSQGGNTEAFF
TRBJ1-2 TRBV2 CASSLTSTAFYGYTF
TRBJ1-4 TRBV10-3 CAISESSEKLFF
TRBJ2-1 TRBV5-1 CASSLRTNPGPNEQFF
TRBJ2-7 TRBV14 CASRPVSIVYEQYF
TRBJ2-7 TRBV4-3 CASSPRVGGTYEQYF
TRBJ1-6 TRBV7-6 CASSSYYSPLHF
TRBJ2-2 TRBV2 CASTGYSPTGELFF
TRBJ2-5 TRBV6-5 CASSTFLPRGETQYF
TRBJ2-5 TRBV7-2 CASSEDWGGETQYF
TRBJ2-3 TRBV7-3 CASSIQGGSDTQYF
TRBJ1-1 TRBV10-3 CAIREGGNTEAFF
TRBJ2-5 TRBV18 CASSPPSLGQGETQYF
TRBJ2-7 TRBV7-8 CASSFGTSVISYEQYF
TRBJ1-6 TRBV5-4 CASSQDSSSSSYNSPLHF
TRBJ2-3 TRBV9 CASSATLAGASFSTDTQYF
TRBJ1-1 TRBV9 CASNLGQGNTEAFF
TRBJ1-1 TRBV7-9 CATREGRSLNTEAFF
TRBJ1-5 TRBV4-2 CASSRQPDQPQHF
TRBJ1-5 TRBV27 CASSSGTGGGPQHF
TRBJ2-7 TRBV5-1 CASSLAGGSSVIEQYF
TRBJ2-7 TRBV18 CASSPGRGAYEQYF
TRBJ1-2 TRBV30 CAWSVWVDGYTF
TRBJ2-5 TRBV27 CASSLSARPWEETQYF
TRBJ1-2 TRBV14 CASSLQTGFYGYTF
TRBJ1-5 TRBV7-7 CASSRYMNQPQHF
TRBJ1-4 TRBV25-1 CASGATGSNEKLFF
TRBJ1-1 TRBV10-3 CAISEKDGGMNTEAFF
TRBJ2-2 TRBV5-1 CASSLVPPPGAGELFF
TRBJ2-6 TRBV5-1 CASSLVISGANVLTF
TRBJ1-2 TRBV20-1 CSGQSIYGYTF
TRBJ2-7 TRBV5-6 CASSPTGDYEQYF
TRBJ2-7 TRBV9 CASSGRDRAYEQYF
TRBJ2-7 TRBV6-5 CASSGADFDEQYF
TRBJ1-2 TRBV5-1 CASSSATGGRNYGYTF
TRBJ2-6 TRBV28 CASSLISLPGANVLTF
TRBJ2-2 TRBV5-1 CASSLERTGELFF
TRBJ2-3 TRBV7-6 CASSRYLGRDTDTQYF
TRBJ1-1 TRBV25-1 CASSFMGSVNTEAFF
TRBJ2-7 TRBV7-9 CASSYQQGIPYEQYF
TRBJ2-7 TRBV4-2 CASSSRAGAAYEQYF
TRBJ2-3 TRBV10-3 CAIRSSGGLRSTDTQYF
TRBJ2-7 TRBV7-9 CASSLELAGGYEQYF
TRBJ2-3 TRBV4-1 CASSQEADGGLGTQYF
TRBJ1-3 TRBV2 CASSWTGGNTIYF
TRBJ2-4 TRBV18 CASSPPLRDLKNIQYF
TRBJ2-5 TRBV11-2 CASSFVGETQYF
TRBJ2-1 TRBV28 CASNPSSGSAFF
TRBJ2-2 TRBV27 CASSLLNTGELFF
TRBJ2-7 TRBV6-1 CASSSRRGLRGEQYF